This T cell receptor beta chain was observed in a study of blood T cell repertoires in COVID-19. Trimming took off 2 bases at V and 2 bases at J, with 19 bases between the two ends. This CDR3 comprises 19 residues. Per the germline V gene, CDR1 is SGHAT and CDR2 is FQNNGV. The repertoire was sequenced with immunoSEQ multiplex PCR; TCRdb's copy has only in-frame clones and lacks some. The sample carries some 66,000 clones, over 80% recorded once. The rearrangement uses TRBV11-2 and TRBJ1-6; D is possibly TRBD1 (6 bases). This receptor was taken from a human donor with active COVID-19. The donor label of this sample is uncertain. What was sequenced was peripheral blood. The chain's CDR3 is CASSLFYRDGWTYNSPLHF. CDR3 coding DNA: TGTGCCAGCAGCTTATTTTACAGGGACGGATGGACCTATAATTCACCCCTCCACTTT.